This TCR beta chain was documented in a study of early T cells in non-severe SARS-CoV-2 infection. Individual cDNA molecules received unique molecular identifiers during library preparation. Via MiXCR, TCRdb re-called the 5' RACE reads, giving one row per CDR3 protein. The data show some 81,000 distinct CDR3 sequences, with around 17% seen just once and less than 3.5% held by the top ten. CDR1 and CDR2 from the germline V gene are MNHEY and SVGAGI. V gave up 5 bases and J gave up 7 bases; unmatched junction bases: 14. This CDR3 spans 17 amino acids. This clonotype was detected many times. The specimen was whole blood. The sequence was obtained from an adult who was a healthcare worker with PCR-confirmed SARS-CoV-2 infection or an uninfected control (not recorded which). The chain couples TRBV6-5 to TRBJ1-6, with 7 bases identical to TRBD1. The CDR3 DNA sequence: TGTGCCAGCAGTCTTGGAACAGGGGCCGGGCCCAATTCACCCCTCCACTTT. Its translation: CASSLGTGAGPNSPLHF.